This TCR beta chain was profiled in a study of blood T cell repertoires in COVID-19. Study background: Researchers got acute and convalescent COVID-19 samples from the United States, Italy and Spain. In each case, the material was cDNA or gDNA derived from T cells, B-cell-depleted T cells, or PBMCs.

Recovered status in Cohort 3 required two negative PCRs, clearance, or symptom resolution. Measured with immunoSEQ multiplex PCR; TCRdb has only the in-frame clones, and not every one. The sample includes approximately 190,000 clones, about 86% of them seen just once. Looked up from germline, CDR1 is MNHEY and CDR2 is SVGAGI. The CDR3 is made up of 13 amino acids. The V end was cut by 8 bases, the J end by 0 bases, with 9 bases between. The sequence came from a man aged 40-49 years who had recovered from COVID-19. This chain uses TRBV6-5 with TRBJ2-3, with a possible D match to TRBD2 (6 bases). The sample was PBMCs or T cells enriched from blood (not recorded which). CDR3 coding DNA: TGTGCCAGCGGCGGGACTAGCACAGATACGCAGTATTTT. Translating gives CASGGTSTDTQYF.